Listed below are T cell receptor beta chains from one sample, sequenced in a study of shared clonotypes between healthy human individuals. Only in-frame clones appear in the TCRdb table, and some are missing; sequencing was by immunoSEQ multiplex PCR. Among hundreds of thousands of clones, more than 85% were seen once, and the ten largest hold about 25%. The sequencing sample was made of naive CD8+ T cells sorted from blood. The source of these receptors is a man aged 25-40 years in good health. CDR3s include the opening cysteine and the closing phenylalanine or tryptophan. D genes are given only for firm matches. Rows may omit the clone size; those that give it use once, few, many or a size class.

V gene,D gene,J gene,clone size,CDR3 protein,CDR3 DNA
TRBV7-2,NA,TRBJ2-5,NA,CASSSDIQETQYF,TGTGCCAGCAGCTCGGACATCCAAGAGACCCAGTACTTC
TRBV28,NA,TRBJ2-1,NA,CASSLVRQNSAKSGEQFF,TGTGCCAGCAGTTTAGTTCGGCAGAACTCGGCCAAAAGTGGTGAGCAGTTCTTC
TRBV7-9,NA,TRBJ2-3,NA,CASSFRPGGGSDTQYF,TGTGCCAGCAGCTTTCGTCCGGGGGGCGGGTCAGATACGCAGTATTTT
TRBV11-3,TRBD2,TRBJ2-2,NA,CASSPLSGTSETGELFF,TGTGCCAGCAGCCCTTTATCCGGGACTAGTGAAACCGGGGAGCTGTTTTTT
TRBV5-6,TRBD1,TRBJ2-7,NA,CASSLIPRTGTYEQYF,TGTGCCAGCAGCTTAATTCCCCGGACAGGAACCTACGAGCAGTACTTC
TRBV7-9,NA,TRBJ2-3,once,CASIFSDTQYF,TGTGCCAGCATCTTTTCAGATACGCAGTATTTT
TRBV29-1,TRBD2,TRBJ2-1,NA,CSAAGTSVQEQFF,TGCAGCGCTGCCGGGACTAGCGTTCAAGAGCAGTTCTTC
TRBV29-1,TRBD1,TRBJ1-5,NA,CSVWTGLGNQPQHF,TGCAGCGTCTGGACAGGTTTGGGCAATCAGCCCCAGCATTTT
TRBV27,NA,TRBJ2-1,NA,CASSLQRRPSSYNEQFF,TGTGCCAGCAGCCTACAACGCCGTCCGAGCTCCTACAATGAGCAGTTCTTC
TRBV7-9,NA,TRBJ2-1,NA,CASSLDGSYNEQFF,TGTGCCAGCAGCTTAGACGGGAGCTACAATGAGCAGTTCTTC
TRBV9,TRBD2,TRBJ2-1,NA,CASSVEAGGYYNEQFF,TGTGCCAGCAGCGTAGAAGCGGGAGGCTATTACAATGAGCAGTTCTTC
TRBV19,NA,TRBJ1-1,NA,CASSIDPRRAGLNTEAFF,TGTGCCAGTAGTATAGATCCACGGAGGGCCGGGTTGAACACTGAAGCTTTCTTT
TRBV5-6,TRBD1,TRBJ1-2,NA,CASSPGQGTYGYTF,TGTGCCAGCAGCCCGGGACAGGGCACTTATGGCTACACCTTC
TRBV19,NA,TRBJ2-3,NA,CASSIGTDTQYF,TGTGCCAGTAGTATCGGCACAGATACGCAGTATTTT
TRBV7-8,TRBD2,TRBJ2-1,NA,CASSLERDNYNEQFF,TGTGCCAGCAGCTTAGAGCGGGATAACTACAATGAGCAGTTCTTC
TRBV28,NA,TRBJ1-2,NA,CASSLVPGGYTF,TGTGCCAGCAGTTTAGTTCCGGGAGGCTACACCTTC
TRBV7-6,NA,TRBJ1-1,NA,CASSSVTEAFF,TGTGCCAGCAGCTCGGTCACTGAAGCTTTCTTT
TRBV6-1,NA,TRBJ2-7,NA,CASEDRLSYEQYF,TGTGCCAGCGAAGACAGGCTTTCCTACGAGCAGTACTTC
TRBV14,TRBD1,TRBJ1-1,NA,CASSQGGQGLNTEAFF,TGTGCCAGCAGCCAAGGGGGACAGGGACTGAACACTGAAGCTTTCTTT
TRBV7-9,TRBD1,TRBJ2-1,NA,CASSSDLDRVGEQFF,TGTGCCAGCAGCTCTGATCTGGACAGGGTGGGTGAGCAGTTCTTC
TRBV7-9,NA,TRBJ2-7,NA,CASSFMTREQYF,TGTGCCAGCAGCTTTATGACCCGGGAGCAGTACTTC
TRBV30,NA,TRBJ2-7,NA,CAWSYRDNEQYF,TGTGCCTGGAGTTACAGGGACAACGAGCAGTACTTC
TRBV11-2,TRBD2,TRBJ2-5,NA,CASSLRAGVQETQYF,TGTGCCAGCAGCTTAAGAGCGGGGGTCCAAGAGACCCAGTACTTC
TRBV7-9,TRBD1,TRBJ2-5,NA,CASSLGQGKESETQYF,TGTGCCAGCAGCTTAGGACAGGGAAAAGAGTCGGAGACCCAGTACTTC
TRBV6-1,TRBD1,TRBJ1-5,NA,CASSGTGESNQPQHF,TGTGCCAGCAGTGGGACAGGCGAATCCAATCAGCCCCAGCATTTT
TRBV28,TRBD2,TRBJ2-7,NA,CASSLWTGLTYEQYF,TGTGCCAGCAGTTTATGGACGGGACTAACCTACGAGCAGTACTTC
TRBV6-5,NA,TRBJ2-7,once,CASSRAGHEQYF,TGTGCCAGCAGCCGCGCAGGCCACGAGCAGTACTTC
TRBV18,NA,TRBJ2-7,NA,CASSLDLPEQYF,TGTGCCAGCTCACTGGACCTCCCCGAGCAGTACTTC
TRBV4-3,TRBD2,TRBJ2-1,NA,CASSLGTSGSYNEQFF,TGCGCCAGCAGCCTCGGGACTAGCGGCTCCTACAATGAGCAGTTCTTC
TRBV4-1,NA,TRBJ2-3,NA,CASSQDQGMGDTQYF,TGCGCCAGCAGCCAAGATCAGGGGATGGGAGATACGCAGTATTTT
TRBV27,NA,TRBJ1-2,NA,CASSWLPSGFDGYTF,TGTGCCAGCAGTTGGCTACCCTCAGGATTTGATGGCTACACCTTC
TRBV27,TRBD1,TRBJ1-5,NA,CASSLGQGHQPQHF,TGTGCCAGTTCCCTCGGACAGGGCCATCAGCCCCAGCATTTT
TRBV4-1,NA,TRBJ2-1,NA,CASSQGRVDEQFF,TGCGCCAGCAGCCAAGGTCGAGTGGATGAGCAGTTCTTC
TRBV4-3,TRBD1,TRBJ2-7,NA,CASSQGQGPTYEQYF,TGCGCCAGCAGCCAAGGACAGGGGCCGACCTACGAGCAGTACTTC
TRBV5-1,TRBD1,TRBJ2-7,once,CASSLTGADYEQYF,TGCGCCAGCAGCTTGACAGGGGCGGATTACGAGCAGTACTTC
TRBV28,TRBD2,TRBJ2-1,NA,CASRPSGAYNEQFF,TGTGCCAGCAGACCTAGCGGGGCCTACAATGAGCAGTTCTTC
TRBV6-5,NA,TRBJ2-1,NA,CASKGETENEQFF,TGTGCCAGCAAGGGAGAGACCGAAAATGAGCAGTTCTTC
TRBV23-1,TRBD2,TRBJ2-4,NA,CATPMGTSGTAVDIQYF,TGCGCCACCCCCATGGGTACTAGCGGGACCGCGGTGGACATTCAGTACTTC
TRBV5-1,NA,TRBJ2-7,NA,CASSLALIGTTYEQYF,TGCGCCAGCAGCTTGGCCTTAATTGGGACCACCTACGAGCAGTACTTC